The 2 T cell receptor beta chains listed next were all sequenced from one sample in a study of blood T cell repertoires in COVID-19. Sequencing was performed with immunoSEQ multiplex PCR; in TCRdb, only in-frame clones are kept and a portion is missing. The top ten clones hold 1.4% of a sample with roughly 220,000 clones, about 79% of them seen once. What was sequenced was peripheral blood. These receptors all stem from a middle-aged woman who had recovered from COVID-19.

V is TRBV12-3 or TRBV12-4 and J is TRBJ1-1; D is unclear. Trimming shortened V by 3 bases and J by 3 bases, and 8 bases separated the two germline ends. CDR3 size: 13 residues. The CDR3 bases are TGTGCCAGCAGTTTCAAAGAGTACACTGAAGCTTTCTTT. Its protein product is CASSFKEYTEAFF.

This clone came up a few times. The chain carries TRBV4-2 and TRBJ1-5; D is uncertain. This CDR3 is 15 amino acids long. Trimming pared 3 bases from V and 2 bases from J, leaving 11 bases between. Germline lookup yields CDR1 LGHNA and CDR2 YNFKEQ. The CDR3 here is CASSHRGLGNQPQHF. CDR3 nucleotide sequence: TGTGCCAGCAGCCATCGAGGGCTGGGCAATCAGCCCCAGCATTTT.